The 7 T cell receptor beta chains below come from one sample, sequenced in a study of CD8+CD57+ T cells in acquired aplastic anemia. Profiling that covered TCR beta VDJ and CDR3 relied on genomic DNA as its template. MiXCR, run by TCRdb on the reads, gives a single entry per CDR3 protein. The table has roughly 80,000 distinct CDR3 sequences, less than 85% seen once; the top ten hold approximately 78%. CD8+CD57+ cell expansion, shown by flow cytometry, had occurred in the patients selected for sequencing. The specimen was sorted CD4+, CD8+, or CD8+CD57+ T cells (not recorded which) from PBMCs. The receptors come from a human donor with aplastic anemia.

The rearrangement uses TRBV30 and TRBJ2-7; 10 bases are a match to TRBD1. Germline CDR1 and CDR2: GTSNPN and SVGIG (reference sequence). The CDR3 is 14 residues long. The J segment lost 3 bases and the V segment lost 3 bases, leaving 5 bases of the junction unmatched. CDR3 nucleotides: TGTGCCTGGAGGGGGAGGGACAGGGGCTACGAGCAGTACTTC. Translation gives CAWRGRDRGYEQYF.

The count of this clonotype is one. This chain links TRBV9 with TRBJ1-2; 8 positions match TRBD1. This CDR3 is 13 amino acids long. Germline V gene data show CDR1 as SGDLS and CDR2 as YYNGEE. V was pared by 4 bases and J by 4 bases, with 3 bases of the junction left unmatched. The CDR3 sequence is CASSQGTGYGYTF. The CDR3 DNA is TGTGCCAGCAGCCAAGGGACAGGCTATGGCTACACCTTC.

This chain uses TRBV5-6 with TRBJ1-2; D is ambiguous. CDR1 is SGHDT, CDR2 YYEEEE, per germline. V was clipped by 0 bases and J by 2 bases, with 8 bases between them. This CDR3 contains 14 residues. The CDR3 loop reads CASSLDGSNYGYTF. DNA for the CDR3: TGTGCCAGCAGCTTGGACGGCAGCAACTATGGCTACACCTTC.

V is TRBV24-1 and J is TRBJ2-7; D not certain. The germline V gene encodes CDR1 KGHDR and CDR2 SFDVKD. This CDR3 region has 14 residues. Trimming shortened V by 9 bases and J by 3 bases, and 17 bases separated the two germline ends. Written as DNA, the CDR3 is TGTGCCACCGGTCGACGAGGTGGGGACTACGAGCAGTACTTC. It codes for CATGRRGGDYEQYF.

The J gene is TRBJ2-5, the V gene TRBV25-1, with D possibly being TRBD2 (5 bases). V was shortened by 6 bases and J by 2 bases, with 22 bases between the two germline ends. Germline assignment: CDR1 MGHDK and CDR2 SYGVNS. This CDR3 region has 17 residues. The CDR3 DNA sequence: TGTGCCAGCAGACAAAGTGGACTCGCTGGGTATCAAGAGACCCAGTACTTC. Its protein product is CASRQSGLAGYQETQYF.

CDR3 amino acids: CASSLGGSQETQYF. As DNA, the CDR3 is TGCGCCAGCAGCTTGGGCGGCTCACAAGAGACCCAGTACTTC. The chain links TRBV5-1 to TRBJ2-5; D unclear. With 0 bases removed from V and 2 bases from J, the gap between germline ends came to 8 bases. CDR3 length equals 14 residues. The germline V gene has CDR1 SGHRS and CDR2 YFSETQ.

The rearrangement joins TRBV10-3 to TRBJ1-1; D is possibly TRBD1 (5 bases). Germline V CDR1 and CDR2: ENHRY, SYGVKD. V gave up 8 bases and J gave up 0 bases, with 16 bases separating them. This CDR3 region has 15 residues. CDR3 DNA sequence: TGTGCCATCGCCCAGGGATACTCATTGAACACTGAAGCTTTCTTT. Its translation is CAIAQGYSLNTEAFF.